The next 21 T cell receptor beta chains were all read from a single sample in a study of blood T cell repertoires in COVID-19 (dated by TCRdb to the early 2020s). The library was obtained by the immunoSEQ multiplex PCR assay. The table was pulled from immuneACCESS by TCRdb, which kept in-frame rearrangements only. Such tables lose some clones; where checked, under half of the loss comes from unresolved V genes, and the rest has no known cause. For this sample there are approximately 380,000 clones; 85% appear just once. Under 4% of the sample rests with the top ten. Source material: peripheral blood. The receptor source for this set is a woman in her late teens or twenties with acute or convalescent COVID-19.

The J gene is TRBJ2-2, the V gene TRBV6-5; a weak D match, TRBD2 (6 bases). Germline V lookup: CDR1 MNHEY, CDR2 SVGAGI. V was cut by 7 bases and J by 5 bases, with 11 bases left in between. The CDR3 length is 13 residues. The CDR3 reads CASKRGTTGELFF. DNA of the CDR3: TGTGCCAGCAAGCGCGGGACTACCGGGGAGCTGTTTTTT.

The chain combines TRBV9 with TRBJ2-1; 9 nucleotides match TRBD1. Losses at the gene ends were 3 bases for V and 6 bases for J; bases not matched to a gene: 7. The CDR3 totals 15 residues. Germline lookup yields CDR1 SGDLS and CDR2 YYNGEE. The DNA of the CDR3 is TGTGCCAGCAGCGAAGACAGGGGGAAGCGCAATGAGCAGTTCTTC. It is translated as CASSEDRGKRNEQFF. Combining the CDR3 with reference TRBV9 and TRBJ2-1 gives the whole variable domain DSGVTQTPKHLITATGQRVTLRCSPRSGDLSVYWYQQSLDQGLQFLIQYYNGEERAKGNILERFSAQQFPDLHSELNLSSLELGDSALYFCASSEDRGKRNEQFFGPGTRLTVL.

This chain connects TRBV5-1 to TRBJ2-1; 10 bases map to TRBD1. Germline-derived CDR1 and CDR2 are SGHRS and YFSETQ. This CDR3 region has 14 residues. Germline trimming cut 3 bases from V and 10 bases from J; bases unmatched to any gene: 7. CDR3 protein: CASSSRDRGVEQFF. CDR3 nucleotides: TGCGCCAGCAGCTCCCGGGACAGGGGAGTGGAGCAGTTCTTC. The full variable domain, its missing parts supplied by reference TRBV5-1 and TRBJ2-1, is KAGVTQTPRYLIKTRGQQVTLSCSPISGHRSVSWYQQTPGQGLQFLFEYFSETQRNKGNFPGRFSGRQFSNSRSEMNVSTLELGDSALYLCASSSRDRGVEQFFGPGTRLTVL.

The V gene is TRBV7-3, the J gene TRBJ2-3; D might be TRBD1 (6 bases). The CDR3 consists of 18 residues. Germline loops: CDR1 SGHTA, CDR2 FQGTGA. V was shortened by 5 bases and J by 4 bases, with 25 bases between the two germline ends. Written as DNA, the CDR3 is TGTGCCAGCAGCCTTGAGAGATGGGGTAGGGGGAGCGCAGATACGCAGTATTTT. Translating it yields CASSLERWGRGSADTQYF.

The table lists this clone with a count of one. This chain joins TRBV11-2 and TRBJ2-1, with 9 nucleotides matching TRBD1. This CDR3 spans 14 amino acids. The trim removed 4 bases at V and 8 bases at J, leaving 6 bases unmatched. Germline values: CDR1 SGHAT, CDR2 FQNNGV. CDR3 sequence (DNA): TGTGCCAGCAGCTCCCTCACAGGGGGCGATGAGCAGTTCTTC. Translated, it gives CASSSLTGGDEQFF.

The V call is TRBV5-8, the J call TRBJ1-4; 10 bases are a match to TRBD1. V gave up 3 bases and J gave up 5 bases; unmatched junction bases: 7. Germline V CDR1 and CDR2: SGHTS, YDEGEE. CDR3 length: 16 amino acids. Here the CDR3 DNA reads TGTGCCAGCAGCTGGGGGCCGGGACAGGGGAATGAAAAACTGTTTTTT. As protein: CASSWGPGQGNEKLFF.

The rearrangement joins TRBV6-1 to TRBJ2-2; D gene uncertain. This CDR3 has 16 residues. Trimming shortened V by 2 bases and J by 1 base, and 11 bases separated the two germline ends. Germline lookup yields CDR1 MNHNS and CDR2 SASEGT. The CDR3 region has the DNA TGTGCCAGCAGTGAAAGAGTATTCATGAACACCGGGGAGCTGTTTTTT. Translating it yields CASSERVFMNTGELFF.

On this clone itself: Mismatch with germline at one junction end may stem from a read error. The chain links TRBV2 to TRBJ2-5; 7 bases match TRBD2. The CDR3 is 13 amino acids. Germline loops: CDR1 SNHLY, CDR2 FYNNEI. This CDR3 is CASSEGLEETQYF. CDR3 nucleotides: TGTGCCAGCAGCGAAGGACTAGAAGAGACCCAGTACTTC.

The chain carries TRBV24-1 and TRBJ2-7; 8 bases line up with TRBD1. CDR1 is KGHDR, CDR2 SFDVKD, per germline. The V gene end was trimmed by 6 bases and the J gene end by 6 bases; junction bases not matched to a gene: 6. This CDR3 has 13 amino acids. The CDR3 bases are TGTGCCACCAGTTCCCAGGGGGCGGTCGAGCAGTACTTC. It translates to CATSSQGAVEQYF.

V and J are TRBV19 and TRBJ1-3; no reliable D call. Trimming stripped 1 base from V and 1 base from J, with 5 bases between. This CDR3 has 14 residues. Germline lookup yields CDR1 LNHDA and CDR2 SQIVND (reference sequence). The CDR3 nucleotides read TGTGCCAGTAGTATAGGCAGGTCTGGAAACACCATATATTTT. This translates into CASSIGRSGNTIYF.

The chain has TRBV7-2 and TRBJ1-6; a weak D match, TRBD1 (5 bases). CDR3 length: 13 residues. V was trimmed by 3 bases and J by 11 bases, leaving 11 bases between them. In germline, CDR1 is SGHTA, CDR2 FQGNSA. CDR3 nucleotides: TGTGCCAGCAGCTTTGACAGAATACCACCCCTCCACTTT. Translated: CASSFDRIPPLHF.

V usage is TRBV19 and J usage is TRBJ1-3, with D possibly matching TRBD1 (5 bases). Germline CDR1 LNHDA, CDR2 SQIVND (reference sequence). The CDR3 consists of 16 residues. Trimming took 9 bases from V and 3 from J, leaving 21 bases between them. This CDR3 reads CASHGGAGRSGNTIYF. DNA for the CDR3: TGTGCCAGCCATGGTGGGGCAGGTCGAAGTGGAAACACCATATATTTT.

This clone was recorded only once. The chain couples TRBV24-1 to TRBJ2-3; 7 bases align to TRBD1. The CDR3 length is 12 residues. Germline V lookup: CDR1 KGHDR, CDR2 SFDVKD. V shed 8 bases, J shed 5 bases, and the junction held 3 bases outside the gene matches. CDR3: CATMAGGDTQYF. The CDR3 coding sequence is TGTGCCACCATGGCAGGGGGAGATACGCAGTATTTT.

J is TRBJ2-1 and V is TRBV3-1 (or the pseudogene TRBV3-2); D is possibly TRBD2 (6 bases). The CDR3 is 16 amino acids. Germline CDR1 and CDR2: LGHDT and YNNKEL (reference sequence). Trimming took off 1 base at V and 3 bases at J, with 13 bases between the two ends. The CDR3 region has the DNA TGTGCCAGCAGCCAAGGGGAGCGGGCACTCTACAATGAGCAGTTCTTC. Encoded protein: CASSQGERALYNEQFF.

This chain connects TRBV5-4 to TRBJ2-3; TRBD1 matches at 8 bases. The CDR3 runs 17 residues. Trimming at V came to 0 bases and at J to 1 base, leaving 7 bases not matched to a gene. The germline V gene has CDR1 SGHNT and CDR2 YYREEE (reference sequence). The CDR3 reads CASSLVQGAYGTDTQYF. CDR3 nucleotide sequence: TGTGCCAGCAGCTTGGTCCAGGGGGCCTACGGCACAGATACGCAGTATTTT.

V and J are TRBV2 and TRBJ1-1; D might be TRBD1 (5 bases). CDR3 length: 14 residues. CDR1 SNHLY and CDR2 FYNNEI come from the germline V gene. Trimming removed 6 bases from V and 0 bases from J, with 11 bases in between. This CDR3 reads CASRGGMMNTEAFF. CDR3 nucleotides: TGTGCCAGCAGGGGGGGTATGATGAACACTGAAGCTTTCTTT.

This clone was recorded once. The chain couples TRBV6-5 to TRBJ1-6; TRBD1 might be the D (6 bases). V gave up 7 bases and J gave up 11 bases, with 15 bases separating them. CDR1 MNHEY and CDR2 SVGAGI come from the germline V gene. The CDR3 has 13 residues. CDR3 loop: CASKRGKETPLHF. The CDR3 region has the DNA TGTGCCAGCAAAAGGGGGAAGGAAACACCCCTCCACTTT.

The chain couples TRBV11-2 to TRBJ2-1; TRBD1 aligns across 7 bases. From germline, CDR1 is SGHAT and CDR2 FQNNGV. The CDR3 is made up of 13 amino acids. With 5 bases clipped from V and 8 bases from J, the junction kept 6 bases outside the gene matches. CDR3 sequence: CASSARGWDEQFF. CDR3 nucleotide sequence: TGTGCCAGCAGCGCCAGGGGGTGGGATGAGCAGTTCTTC. Together with reference TRBV11-2 and TRBJ2-1, the CDR3 gives the full variable domain: EAGVAQSPRYKIIEKRQSVAFWCNPISGHATLYWYQQILGQGPKLLIQFQNNGVVDDSQLPKDRFSAERLKGVDSTLKIQPAKLEDSAVYLCASSARGWDEQFFGPGTRLTVL.

A remark on this clone: The sample contains more than one DNA sequence encoding this CDR3. This sequence joins TRBV6-5 and TRBJ1-5; D unresolved. V was cut by 4 bases and J by 1 base, with 5 bases left in between. The CDR3 has 13 residues. CDR1 MNHEY and CDR2 SVGAGI come from the germline V gene. CDR3 sequence (DNA): TGTGCCAGCAGTTCATCCAGCAATCAGCCCCAGCATTTT. Protein: CASSSSSNQPQHF.

The chain uses TRBV19 and TRBJ1-6; D unresolved. The CDR3 is 15 residues long. CDR1 LNHDA and CDR2 SQIVND come from the germline V gene (reference sequence). The V end was cut by 7 bases, the J end by 7 bases, with 17 bases between. The CDR3 is CASTLRGGPNSPLHF. In DNA, the CDR3 is TGTGCCAGTACCCTACGGGGAGGACCCAATTCACCCCTCCACTTT.

J is TRBJ1-2 and V is TRBV6-2 or TRBV6-3; possibly TRBD1 for D (5 bases). CDR3 size: 14 residues. V gave up 2 bases and J gave up 3 bases, with 10 bases separating them. Per germline, CDR1 MNHEY and CDR2 SVGEGT. CDR3 in DNA: TGTGCCAGCAGTTACCAGCAGGGCGACTATGGCTACACCTTC. It codes for CASSYQQGDYGYTF.